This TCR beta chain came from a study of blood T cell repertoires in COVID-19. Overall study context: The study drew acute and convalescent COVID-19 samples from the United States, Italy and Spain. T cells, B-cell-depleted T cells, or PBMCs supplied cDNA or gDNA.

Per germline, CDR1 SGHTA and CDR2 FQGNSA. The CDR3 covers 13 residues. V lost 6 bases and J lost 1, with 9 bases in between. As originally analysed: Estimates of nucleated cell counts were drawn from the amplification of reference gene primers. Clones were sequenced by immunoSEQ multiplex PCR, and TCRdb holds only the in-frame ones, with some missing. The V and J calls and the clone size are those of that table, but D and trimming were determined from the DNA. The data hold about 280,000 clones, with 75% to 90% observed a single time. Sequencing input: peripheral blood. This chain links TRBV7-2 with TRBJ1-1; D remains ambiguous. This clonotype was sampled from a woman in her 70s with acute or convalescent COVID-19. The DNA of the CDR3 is TGTGCCAGCAGATTAACAGCGAACACTGAAGCTTTCTTT. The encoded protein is CASRLTANTEAFF.